Shown below are 17 T cell receptor beta chains from a single sample sequenced in a study of read filtering for tumor transcriptome and immune sequencing. Molecular barcoded adaptors covering alpha/delta and beta/gamma chains were used on around 400 ng RNA. TCRdb independently ran MiXCR on the reads; one entry per CDR3 protein. Here the sample spans some 43,000 distinct CDR3 sequences, over 10% being singletons. Specimen: a population of CD138-negative cells sorted from bone marrow. The receptors derive from a donor aged 40 or over with multiple myeloma.

This clonotype was observed at least ten times. The chain links TRBV10-3 to TRBJ1-1; TRBD1 matches 9 bases. The V and J ends lost 8 bases and 0 bases, in that order; junction bases with no gene match: 7. Germline-derived CDR1 and CDR2 are ENHRY and SYGVKD. The CDR3 contains 15 residues. Here the CDR3 DNA reads TGTGCCATCCGAGGACAGGGGAACTTGAACACTGAAGCTTTCTTT. Translated, it gives CAIRGQGNLNTEAFF.

This clonotype showed up many times. The V and J genes are TRBV2 and TRBJ2-7; no reliable D call. The length of the CDR3 is 12 residues. Trimming shortened V by 7 bases and J by 9 bases, and 16 bases separated the two germline ends. Germline CDR1 SNHLY, CDR2 FYNNEI. The chain's CDR3 is CASTRDMLGQYF. In DNA form, the CDR3 reads TGTGCCAGCACCCGAGACATGCTAGGGCAGTACTTC.

With respect to this clonotype: One base away lies a much larger clone, so this may be a sequencing read error. The rearrangement uses TRBV7-3 and TRBJ2-3; D not resolved. CDR1 and CDR2 (germline): SGHTA, FQGTGA. CDR3 length equals 14 residues. The CDR3 loop is CVSSLFGQPDTQYF. CDR3 DNA sequence: TGTGTCAGCAGCTTATTCGGTCAACCCGATACGCAGTATTTT.

This clonotype was seen many times. The chain is built from TRBV27 and TRBJ2-1; a weak D match, TRBD1 (6 bases). This CDR3 region has 21 residues. V was shortened by 0 bases and J by 6 bases, with 30 bases between the two germline ends. The V gene's germline CDR1 is MNHEY and CDR2 SMNVEV (reference sequence). The CDR3 here is CASSLSGYRTGKLSPGNEQFF. The CDR3 DNA follows: TGTGCCAGCAGTTTATCGGGCTATCGTACAGGGAAACTCTCCCCGGGCAATGAGCAGTTCTTC.

At least ten counts were recorded for this clonotype. The CDR3 sequence is CSASHAVGGNEQFF. The CDR3 DNA reads as TGCAGTGCTAGTCACGCGGTAGGGGGCAATGAGCAGTTCTTC. The V and J genes are TRBV20-1 and TRBJ2-1, with D possibly matching TRBD1 (6 bases). V shed 3 bases and J shed 6 bases, with 15 bases lying between them. Germline V gives CDR1 DFQATT, CDR2 SNEGSKA (reference sequence). The CDR3 sequence is 14 residues long.

This clonotype was detected many times. V gene TRBV2 combines with J gene TRBJ1-5; 7 positions match TRBD1. V dropped 5 bases and J dropped 2; count of bases not matched to a gene: 6. The germline V gene encodes CDR1 SNHLY and CDR2 FYNNEI. This CDR3 region has 15 residues. The CDR3 DNA reads TGTGCCAGCAGTCCGGGACAGACCGGCAATCAGCCCCAGCATTTT. The encoded protein is CASSPGQTGNQPQHF.

This clonotype has ten or more counts. The V gene is TRBV20-1, the J gene TRBJ2-3; 9 bases line up with TRBD2. Germline assignment: CDR1 DFQATT and CDR2 SNEGSKA (reference sequence). J gave up 4 bases and V 5 bases, and 10 bases lay outside the gene matches. This CDR3 spans 15 amino acids. The DNA of the CDR3 is TGCAGTGCTTTCGGTCGTGCGGGAGGGCCAGATACGCAGTATTTT. Translated, it gives CSAFGRAGGPDTQYF.

This clonotype was counted many times. The rearrangement links TRBV5-1 to TRBJ2-1; TRBD2 aligns across 9 bases. Trimming cost V 4 bases and J 8 bases; bases outside gene matches: 10. The germline V gene encodes CDR1 SGHRS and CDR2 YFSETQ. CDR3 length: 15 amino acids. CDR3 bases: TGCGCCAGCAGCAGCACCGGGACTAGCAGGGATGAGCAGTTCTTC. This encodes CASSSTGTSRDEQFF.

This clonotype has at least ten counts. The chain carries TRBV20-1 and TRBJ2-1, with 10 bases that match TRBD1. CDR3 length equals 13 residues. With 6 bases clipped from V and 7 bases from J, the junction kept 6 bases outside the gene matches. The V gene's germline CDR1 is DFQATT and CDR2 SNEGSKA (reference sequence). The CDR3 DNA reads as TGCAGTGCCCCTCGGACAGGGGGGAATGAGCAGTTCTTC. Translation: CSAPRTGGNEQFF.

With regard to this clonotype: The conserved final phenylalanine or tryptophan is absent from the CDR3, which likely points to a read error. The rearrangement links TRBV5-1 to TRBJ2-2; 10 bases are a match to TRBD1. V lost 4 bases and J lost 6; bases outside the gene matches: 6. The CDR3 totals 15 residues. The germline V gene has CDR1 SGHRS and CDR2 YFSETQ. CDR3 nucleotide sequence: TGCGCCAGCAGCCACCGGGACAGGGGATCCGGGGAGCTGTTTTCT. This encodes CASSHRDRGSGELFS.

Ten or more counts support this clonotype. The chain links TRBV20-1 to TRBJ1-2; D is undetermined. The CDR3 covers 12 residues. Germline V gene lookup returns CDR1 DFQATT and CDR2 SNEGSKA (reference sequence). The ends were cut back, 3 bases at V and 2 bases at J, with 7 bases in the middle. The CDR3 sequence: CSARSGNYGYTF. The DNA for the CDR3 is TGCAGTGCTAGGTCCGGGAACTATGGCTACACCTTC.

This clonotype was seen many times. This CDR3 is CASSGPPGNEQYF. The CDR3 DNA reads TGTGCCAGCAGTGGCCCTCCGGGCAACGAGCAGTACTTC. V and J are TRBV28 and TRBJ2-7, with D hard to call. Germline-derived CDR1 and CDR2 are MDHEN and SYDVKM. The CDR3 is 13 amino acids. Trimming left V 5 bases short and J 5 bases short, with 13 bases between.

This clonotype was seen more than once but under ten times. This CDR3 is CASRRAPGTVGMAFF. DNA for the CDR3: TGTGCCAGCAGACGGGCGCCTGGGACGGTGGGGATGGCTTTCTTT. The chain recombines TRBV7-9 with TRBJ1-1, with D perhaps matching TRBD1 (5 bases). Germline V gene lookup returns CDR1 SEHNR and CDR2 FQNEAQ (reference sequence). V dropped 6 bases and J dropped 11 bases, with 25 bases sitting between them. The CDR3 has 15 residues.

This clonotype was counted many times. This rearrangement joins TRBV20-1 to TRBJ2-7; TRBD2 matches 14 bases. V trimming: 0 bases; J trimming: 7 bases; junction bases outside the gene matches: 14. Germline CDR1 DFQATT, CDR2 SNEGSKA (reference sequence). The CDR3 runs to 18 residues. DNA of the CDR3: TGCAGTGCTAGAGATCCCGGACTAGCGGGAGGCTTTCCGGAAGAGCAGTACTTC. Translating it yields CSARDPGLAGGFPEEQYF.

Of note for this clonotype: The junction shows a germline mismatch at one end, possibly a read error. The chain uses TRBV5-5 and TRBJ2-5; a weak D match, TRBD2 (5 bases). The CDR3 runs to 17 residues. Germline CDR1 is SGHKS and CDR2 is YYEKEE (reference sequence). The CDR3 loop reads CASSENGSGISPEPQYF. The CDR3 DNA sequence: TGTGCCAGCAGCGAGAATGGCAGCGGCATCAGTCCAGAGCCCCAGTACTTC.

The table lists this clonotype with many counts. This chain uses TRBV28 with TRBJ2-5; D is perhaps TRBD2 (6 bases). CDR3 length equals 16 residues. V was trimmed by 3 bases and J by 2 bases, leaving 16 bases between them. CDR1 and CDR2 from the germline V gene are MDHEN and SYDVKM. CDR3 sequence reads: CASSLEGRGVQETQYF. CDR3 bases: TGTGCCAGCAGTTTGGAGGGGCGCGGGGTTCAAGAGACCCAGTACTTC.

Ten or more counts support this clonotype. The V and J genes are TRBV5-1 and TRBJ2-5, with 7 bases that match TRBD1. The J segment lost 1 base and the V segment lost 3 bases, leaving 0 bases of the junction unmatched. The germline V gene has CDR1 SGHRS and CDR2 YFSETQ. This CDR3 spans 13 amino acids. CDR3 region: CASSSGGQETQYF. The CDR3 nucleotides are TGCGCCAGCAGCTCAGGGGGCCAAGAGACCCAGTACTTC.